The 15 T cell receptor beta chains in this list originate from one sample, sequenced in a study of T cells in localized non-small cell lung cancer. Profiled with immunoSEQ multiplex PCR; TCRdb holds only in-frame clones, not every one. The table includes around 36,000 clones, roughly 83% detected once. Sequences were derived from PBMCs, sampled before any cancer treatment. Receptors were obtained from a woman aged 40-69 years with stage II squamous cell lung carcinoma.

This clone was found a few times. J is TRBJ1-4 and V is TRBV6-6, with D uncertain. V lost 4 bases to trimming and J lost 6 bases, with 12 bases between them. The CDR3 is made up of 14 amino acids. Germline CDR1 reads MNHNY; CDR2 reads SVGAGI (reference sequence). This chain's CDR3 is CASSSSSYYEKLFF. The CDR3 region has the DNA TGTGCCAGCAGTTCCTCCAGTTATTATGAAAAACTGTTTTTT.

V usage is TRBV7-8 and J usage is TRBJ2-3; D remains unclear. Trimming pared 11 bases from V and 0 bases from J, leaving 9 bases between. The V gene's germline CDR1 is SGHVS and CDR2 FQNEAQ. The CDR3 is 12 residues long. CDR3 nucleotides: TGTGCCGACAATTTTAGCACAGATACGCAGTATTTT. This encodes CADNFSTDTQYF.

This chain joins TRBV10-3 and TRBJ2-1, with 7 bases that match TRBD2. V shed 11 bases and J 5 bases; nucleotides not matched to a gene: 9. CDR1 ENHRY and CDR2 SYGVKD come from the germline V gene. This CDR3 is built from 13 residues. The CDR3 DNA sequence: TGTGCCGCTCGACCCGGGACTAACAATGAGCAGTTCTTC. This gives the protein CAARPGTNNEQFF.

The chain recombines TRBV5-8 with TRBJ2-6, with D hard to call. The CDR3 covers 14 residues. Germline assignment: CDR1 SGHTS and CDR2 YDEGEE. The V end was cut by 4 bases, the J end by 0 bases, with 5 bases between. The CDR3 loop is CASSQTSGANVLTF. Here the CDR3 DNA reads TGTGCCAGCAGCCAAACCTCTGGGGCCAACGTCCTGACTTTC. Full variable domain (outside the CDR3, taken from reference TRBV5-8 and TRBJ2-6): EAGVTQSPTHLIKTRGQQATLRCSPISGHTSVYWYQQALGLGLQFLLWYDEGEERNRGNFPPRFSGRQFPNYSSELNVNALELEDSALYLCASSQTSGANVLTFGAGSRLTVL.

The V call is TRBV15, the J call TRBJ2-4; TRBD1 matches at 8 bases. The CDR3 sequence is 15 residues long. The V and J ends lost 2 bases and 7 bases, in that order; junction bases with no gene match: 7. The germline CDR1 and CDR2 sequences are LNHNV and YYDKDF (reference sequence). CDR3 protein: CATSRTKTGDNIQYF. CDR3 nucleotide sequence: TGTGCCACCAGCAGAACTAAGACAGGGGATAACATTCAGTACTTC.

The V gene is TRBV5-8, the J gene TRBJ2-3; possibly TRBD1 or TRBD2 for D (5 bases each). Deletions cut 4 bases from V and 4 bases from J, with 16 bases between. The CDR3 sequence is 15 residues long. The germline gives CDR1 SGHTS, CDR2 YDEGEE. The CDR3 DNA follows: TGTGCCAGCAGCGCCTGGGGGTCCGGGGCAGATACGCAGTATTTT. Its translation: CASSAWGSGADTQYF.

The genes are TRBV10-1 and TRBJ1-1; D uncertain. Trimming removed 8 bases at V and 0 bases at J, with 10 bases between. CDR3 length: 13 amino acids. Germline loops: CDR1 WNHNN, CDR2 SYGVQD (reference sequence). The CDR3 DNA is TGCGCCAGCTCTAAGGGATTGAACACTGAAGCTTTCTTT. Amino acid sequence: CASSKGLNTEAFF.

The chain recombines TRBV18 with TRBJ1-2, with 9 bases that match TRBD1. Germline CDR1 reads KGHSH; CDR2 reads LQKENI. The CDR3 spans 16 residues. The trim removed 3 bases at V and 2 bases at J, leaving 7 bases unmatched. The CDR3 protein is CASSPDRGAANYGYTF. CDR3 sequence (DNA): TGTGCCAGCTCACCGGACAGGGGAGCGGCCAACTATGGCTACACCTTC.

The CDR3 sequence is CASSLGGDYEQYV. The CDR3 DNA follows: TGTGCCAGCAGCTTAGGGGGTGACTACGAGCAGTACGTC. J is TRBJ2-7 and V is TRBV11-2; D gene ambiguous. The germline V gene has CDR1 SGHAT and CDR2 FQNNGV. V lost 1 base, J lost 3 bases, and 7 bases lay in between. This CDR3 is 13 amino acids long.

The V and J genes are TRBV4-2 and TRBJ2-3; D unresolved. The CDR3 is made up of 16 amino acids. V was shortened by 0 bases and J by 1 base, with 11 bases between the two germline ends. The germline gives CDR1 LGHNA, CDR2 YNFKEQ. The CDR3 DNA is TGTGCCAGCAGCCAAGACTGGGCGTTGGGCACAGATACGCAGTATTTT. This codes for CASSQDWALGTDTQYF.

About this clone: Other DNA sequences in the same sample also yield this CDR3. This chain joins TRBV5-1 and TRBJ2-5; a possible D gene is TRBD1 (8 bases). This CDR3 comprises 12 residues. Per germline, CDR1 SGHRS and CDR2 YFSETQ. CDR3 DNA sequence: TGCTCCTCTTCGACAGGGGAGGGGACTCAGTACTTC. Protein product: CSSSTGEGTQYF.

The chain couples TRBV9 to TRBJ2-2; possibly TRBD2 for D (5 bases). Deletions cut 7 bases from V and 6 bases from J, with 16 bases between. This CDR3 spans 14 amino acids. In germline, CDR1 is SGDLS, CDR2 YYNGEE. As DNA, the CDR3 is TGTGCCAGCGGGTCTAGCCCTACCCCCGGGGAGCTGTTTTTT. It encodes CASGSSPTPGELFF. Based on the CDR3 plus reference TRBV9 and TRBJ2-2, the full variable domain is DSGVTQTPKHLITATGQRVTLRCSPRSGDLSVYWYQQSLDQGLQFLIQYYNGEERAKGNILERFSAQQFPDLHSELNLSSLELGDSALYFCASGSSPTPGELFFGEGSRLTVL.

The chain employs TRBV18 and TRBJ2-7; D possibly corresponds to TRBD2 (5 bases). CDR1 KGHSH and CDR2 LQKENI come from the germline V gene. The CDR3 covers 15 residues. The V gene lost 2 bases and the J gene lost 7 bases, with 18 bases spanning the gap. Here the CDR3 reads CASSPGQRSGGEQYF. CDR3 DNA: TGTGCCAGCTCACCAGGGCAGCGGAGCGGAGGTGAGCAGTACTTC.

The chain joins TRBV19 to TRBJ2-1, with D perhaps being TRBD1 or TRBD2 (5 bases each). The CDR3 loop spans 12 amino acids. V lost 6 bases and J 12 bases, leaving 15 bases between the germline ends. Germline CDR1 is LNHDA and CDR2 is SQIVND (reference sequence). The CDR3 loop reads CASSSGPAGQFF. The CDR3 bases are TGTGCCAGTAGCTCGGGACCCGCGGGGCAGTTCTTC.

Only one count was recorded for this clone. The J gene is TRBJ2-7, the V gene TRBV5-1; the match to TRBD1 covers 8 bases. Germline V CDR1 and CDR2: SGHRS, YFSETQ. Losses at the gene ends were 2 bases for V and 1 base for J; bases not matched to a gene: 8. There are 16 residues in the CDR3. DNA for the CDR3: TGCGCCAGCAGCTTAAAGGACAGGGCGTCTTCCTACGAGCAGTACTTC. It yields the protein CASSLKDRASSYEQYF.